This record covers a single T cell receptor beta chain. The data are from a study of blood T cell repertoires in COVID-19. About the research overall: Sample material is recorded as cDNA or gDNA derived from T cells, B-cell-depleted T cells, or PBMCs.

TCRdb's table, derived via immunoSEQ multiplex PCR, lists solely in-frame clones and lacks some. The sample yields roughly 430,000 clones, 88% seen once. The CDR3 spans 15 residues. Germline CDR1 and CDR2: SGHRS and YFSETQ. The V end was cut by 0 bases, the J end by 2 bases, with 10 bases between. This sequence was found in a woman aged 40 to 50 with acute COVID-19. The chain recombines TRBV5-1 with TRBJ2-3; possible D gene TRBD2, 6 bases. The sample was PBMCs or T cells enriched from blood (not recorded which). The CDR3 is CASSLAGGYTDTQYF. Written as DNA, the CDR3 is TGCGCCAGCAGCTTGGCCGGAGGGTACACAGATACGCAGTATTTT.